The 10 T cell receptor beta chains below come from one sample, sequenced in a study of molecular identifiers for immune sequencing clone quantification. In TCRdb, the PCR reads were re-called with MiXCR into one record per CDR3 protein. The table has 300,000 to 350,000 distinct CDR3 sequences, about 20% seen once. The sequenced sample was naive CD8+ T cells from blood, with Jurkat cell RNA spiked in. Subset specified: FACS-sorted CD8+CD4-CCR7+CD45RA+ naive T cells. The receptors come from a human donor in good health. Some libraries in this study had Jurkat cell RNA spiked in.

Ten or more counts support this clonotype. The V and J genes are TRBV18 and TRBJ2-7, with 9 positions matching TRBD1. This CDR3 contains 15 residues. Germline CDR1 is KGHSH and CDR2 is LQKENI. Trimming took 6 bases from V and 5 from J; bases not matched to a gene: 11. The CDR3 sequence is CASSPRDRVYHEQYF. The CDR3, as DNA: TGTGCCAGCTCGCCCCGGGACAGGGTTTATCACGAGCAGTACTTC.

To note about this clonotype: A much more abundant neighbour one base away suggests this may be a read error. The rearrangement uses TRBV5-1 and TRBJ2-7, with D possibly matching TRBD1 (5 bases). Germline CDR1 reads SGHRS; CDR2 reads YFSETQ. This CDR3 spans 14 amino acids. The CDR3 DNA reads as TGCGCCAGCAGCCAGGCAGGGATGTTTTACGAGCAGTGCTTC. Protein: CASSQAGMFYEQCF.

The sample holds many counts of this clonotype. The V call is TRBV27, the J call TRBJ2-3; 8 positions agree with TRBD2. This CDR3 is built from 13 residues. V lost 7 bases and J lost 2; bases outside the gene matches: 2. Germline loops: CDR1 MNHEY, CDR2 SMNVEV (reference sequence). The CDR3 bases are TGTGCCAGCACCGGACTAGCCACAGATACGCAGTATTTT. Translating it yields CASTGLATDTQYF.

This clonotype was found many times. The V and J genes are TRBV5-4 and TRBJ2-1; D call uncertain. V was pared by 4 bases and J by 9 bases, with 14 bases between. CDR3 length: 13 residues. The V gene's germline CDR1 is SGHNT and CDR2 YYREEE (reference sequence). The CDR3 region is CASSPIEGTEQFF. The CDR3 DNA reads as TGTGCCAGCAGCCCCATCGAAGGTACTGAGCAGTTCTTC.

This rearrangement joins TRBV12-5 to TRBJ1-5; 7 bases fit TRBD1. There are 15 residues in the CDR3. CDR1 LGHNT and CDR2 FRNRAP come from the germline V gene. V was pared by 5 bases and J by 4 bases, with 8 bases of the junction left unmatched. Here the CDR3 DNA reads TGTGCTAGTGGTATGACAGGGTTTGGGAATCAGCCCCAGCATTTT. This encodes CASGMTGFGNQPQHF.

The CDR3 DNA is TGCGCCAGCAGTGCGGACAGTTACTACGAGCAGTACTTC. Its protein is CASSADSYYEQYF. The genes are TRBV10-2 and TRBJ2-7, with a tentative D call TRBD1 (6 bases). The V gene's germline CDR1 is WSHSY and CDR2 SAAADI. The CDR3 sequence is 13 residues long. V gave up 4 bases and J gave up 3 bases, with 10 bases separating them.

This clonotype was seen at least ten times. For the CDR3, the DNA is TGCAGCGTTGTTTGGAGGCAGAACACCGGGGAGCTGTTTTTT. The encoded protein is CSVVWRQNTGELFF. This rearrangement joins TRBV29-1 to TRBJ2-2; maybe TRBD2 (5 bases). Germline lookup yields CDR1 SQVTM and CDR2 ANQGSEA. Trimming cost V 4 bases and J 1 base, with 10 bases left between them. This CDR3 is built from 14 residues.

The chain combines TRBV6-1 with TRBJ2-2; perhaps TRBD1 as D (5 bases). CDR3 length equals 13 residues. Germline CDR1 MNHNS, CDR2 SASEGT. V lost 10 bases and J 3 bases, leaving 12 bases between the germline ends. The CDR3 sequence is CATSRQYTGELFF. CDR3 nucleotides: TGTGCCACCTCCCGACAGTACACCGGGGAGCTGTTTTTT.

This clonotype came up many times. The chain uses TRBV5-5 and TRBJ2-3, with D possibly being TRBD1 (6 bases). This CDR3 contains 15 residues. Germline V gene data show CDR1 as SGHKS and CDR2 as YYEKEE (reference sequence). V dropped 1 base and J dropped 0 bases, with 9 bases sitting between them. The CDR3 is CASSLWDTSTDTQYF. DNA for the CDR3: TGTGCCAGCAGCTTGTGGGACACCAGCACAGATACGCAGTATTTT.

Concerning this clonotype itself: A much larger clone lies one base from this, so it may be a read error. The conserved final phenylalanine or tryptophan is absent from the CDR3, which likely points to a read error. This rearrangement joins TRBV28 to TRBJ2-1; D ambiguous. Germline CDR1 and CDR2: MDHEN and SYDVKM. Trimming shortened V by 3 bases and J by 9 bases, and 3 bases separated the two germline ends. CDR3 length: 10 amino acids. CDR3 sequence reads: CASSFGEQFL. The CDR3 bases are TGTGCCAGCAGTTTTGGTGAGCAGTTCCTC.